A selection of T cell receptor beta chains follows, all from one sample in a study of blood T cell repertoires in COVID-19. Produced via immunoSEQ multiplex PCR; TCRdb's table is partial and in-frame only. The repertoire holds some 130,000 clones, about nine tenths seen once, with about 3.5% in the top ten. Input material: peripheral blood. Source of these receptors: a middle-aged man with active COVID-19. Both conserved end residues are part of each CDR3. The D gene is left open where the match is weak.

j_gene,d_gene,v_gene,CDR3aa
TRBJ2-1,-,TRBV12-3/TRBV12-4,CASSSSYEQFF
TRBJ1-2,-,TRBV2,CASSGMAGANYGYTF
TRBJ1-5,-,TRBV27,CASGTGFGQPQHF
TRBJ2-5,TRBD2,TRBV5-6,CASSSGRGGETQYF
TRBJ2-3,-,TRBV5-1,CASSLVGGTTDTQYF
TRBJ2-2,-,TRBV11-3,CASLRGTNTGELFF
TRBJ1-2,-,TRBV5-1,CASSSSDSEGYTF
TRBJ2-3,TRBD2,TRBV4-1,CASSQDASGGATQYF
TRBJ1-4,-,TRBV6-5,CASQGPGEEKLFF
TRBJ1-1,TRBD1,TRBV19,CASMVDRASEAFF
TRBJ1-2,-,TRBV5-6,CASSNDGRANYGYTF
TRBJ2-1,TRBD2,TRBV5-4,CASSSLAGGNDEQFF
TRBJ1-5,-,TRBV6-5,CASTQSNQPQHF
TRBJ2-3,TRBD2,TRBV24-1,CATSAPLAGEGDTQYF
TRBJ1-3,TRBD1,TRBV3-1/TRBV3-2,CASSSTGGFGNTIYF
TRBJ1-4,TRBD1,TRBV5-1,CASSPGTGNEKLFF
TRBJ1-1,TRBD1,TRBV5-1,CASSLGQGRSTEAFF
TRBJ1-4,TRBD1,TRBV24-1,CATADGTGRRGGEKLFF
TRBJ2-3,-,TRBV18,CASSLTRSSTDTQYF
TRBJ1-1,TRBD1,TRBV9,CASSLQGGGNTEAFF
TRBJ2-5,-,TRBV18,CASSPNLAETQYF
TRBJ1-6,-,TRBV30,CAWSAGNLNSPLHF
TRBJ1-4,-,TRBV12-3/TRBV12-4,CASRDRGEKLFF
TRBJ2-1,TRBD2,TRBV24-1,CATSGLASSGEQFF
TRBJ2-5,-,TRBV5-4,CASSLAGLRAQETQYF
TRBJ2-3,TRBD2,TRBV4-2,CASSHSGGVRLSTDTQYF
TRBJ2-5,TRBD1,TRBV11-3,CASSLMATGGETQYF
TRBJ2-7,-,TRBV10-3,CAISQDNSEYEQYF
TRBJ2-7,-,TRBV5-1,CASSLGSGRVSEQYF
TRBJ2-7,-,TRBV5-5,CASSLVSRSYEQYF
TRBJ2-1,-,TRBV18,CASSPDRKRTYNEQFF
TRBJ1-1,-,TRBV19,CASSLQGPEAFF
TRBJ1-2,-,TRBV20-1,CRNGNDYGYTF
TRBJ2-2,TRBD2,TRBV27,CASSPSAGILTGELFF
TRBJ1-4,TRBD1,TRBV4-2,CASSQDPGQGNEKLFF
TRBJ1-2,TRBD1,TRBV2,CASSPGQGLGGYTF
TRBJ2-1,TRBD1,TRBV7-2,CASGSDRVGNEQFF
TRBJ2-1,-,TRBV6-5,CASSLRDWDNEQFF
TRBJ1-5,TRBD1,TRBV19,CASTLQGISNQPQHF
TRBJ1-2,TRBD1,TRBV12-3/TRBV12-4,CASSRTGYGYTF
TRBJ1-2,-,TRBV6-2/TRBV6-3,CASSYSATSGYGYTF
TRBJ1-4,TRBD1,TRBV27,CASSPRDSNEKLFF
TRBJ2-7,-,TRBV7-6,CASSRDTGTYEQYF
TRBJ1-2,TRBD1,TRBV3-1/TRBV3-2,CASSLQGSYTF
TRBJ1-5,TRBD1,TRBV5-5,CASSPGQISNQPQHF
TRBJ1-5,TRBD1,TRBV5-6,CASSLGQGSIHF
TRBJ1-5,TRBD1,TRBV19,CASRGTGDQPQHF
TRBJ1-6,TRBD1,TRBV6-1,CASSDRDRGSPLHF
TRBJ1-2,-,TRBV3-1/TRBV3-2,CASSQLVGGGGYTF
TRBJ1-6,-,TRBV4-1,CASSQSPWTRTLNSPLHF
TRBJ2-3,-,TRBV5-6,CASSFGITGTDTQYF
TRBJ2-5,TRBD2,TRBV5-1,CASSLGPGGRGETQYF
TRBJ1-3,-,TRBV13,CASRLQGTGNTIYF
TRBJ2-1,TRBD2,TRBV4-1,CASSQFASVAGGHEQFF
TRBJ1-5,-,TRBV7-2,CASSPDTSNQPQHF
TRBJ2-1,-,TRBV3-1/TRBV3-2,CASSQGGNGGLSYNEQFF
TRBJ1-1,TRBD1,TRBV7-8,CASSLTGGTEAFF